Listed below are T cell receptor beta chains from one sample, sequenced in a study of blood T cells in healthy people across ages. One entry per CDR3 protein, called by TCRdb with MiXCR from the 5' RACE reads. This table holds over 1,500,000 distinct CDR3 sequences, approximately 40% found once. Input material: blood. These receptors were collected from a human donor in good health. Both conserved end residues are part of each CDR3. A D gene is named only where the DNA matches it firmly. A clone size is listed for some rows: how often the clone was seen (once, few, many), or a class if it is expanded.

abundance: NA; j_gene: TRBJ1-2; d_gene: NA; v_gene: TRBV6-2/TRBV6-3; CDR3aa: CASRPTEGFYGYTF; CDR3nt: TGTGCCAGCAGGCCCACGGAGGGCTTCTATGGCTACACCTTC
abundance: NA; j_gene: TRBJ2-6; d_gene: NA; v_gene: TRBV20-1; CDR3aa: CSARVGGTGANVLTF; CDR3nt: TGCAGTGCTAGAGTTGGGGGAACCGGGGCCAACGTCCTGACTTTC
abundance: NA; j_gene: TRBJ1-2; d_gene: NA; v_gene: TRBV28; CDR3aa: CASSLARAAYGYTF; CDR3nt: TGTGCCAGCAGTTTGGCTAGAGCAGCCTATGGCTACACCTTC
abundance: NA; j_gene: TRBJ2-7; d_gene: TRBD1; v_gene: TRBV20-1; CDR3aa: CSARRTGIRYEQYF; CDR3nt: TGCAGTGCTAGAAGGACAGGGATCCGCTACGAGCAGTACTTC
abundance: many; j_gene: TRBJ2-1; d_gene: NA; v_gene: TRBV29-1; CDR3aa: CSVSRREYNEQFF; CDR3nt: TGCAGCGTTTCACGGCGGGAATACAATGAGCAGTTCTTC
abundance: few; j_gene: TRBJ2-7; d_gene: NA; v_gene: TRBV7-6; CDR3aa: CASSLVGSGTSEQYF; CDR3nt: TGTGCCAGCAGCTTAGTGGGATCGGGGACCTCCGAGCAGTACTTC
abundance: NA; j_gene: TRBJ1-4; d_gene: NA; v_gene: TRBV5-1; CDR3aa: CASSQNQGTNEKLFF; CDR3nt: TGCGCCAGCAGCCAAAACCAGGGCACTAATGAAAAACTGTTTTTC
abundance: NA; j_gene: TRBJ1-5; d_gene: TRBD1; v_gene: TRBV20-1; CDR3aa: CSATFPQGGNQPQHF; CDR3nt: TGCAGTGCTACCTTTCCCCAGGGGGGTAATCAGCCCCAGCATTTT
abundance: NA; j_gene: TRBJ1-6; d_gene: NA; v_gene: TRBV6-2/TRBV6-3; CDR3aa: CASRTDRTAHSSLHF; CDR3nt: TGTGCCAGCAGAACGGACAGAACCGCTCATTCATCCCTCCACTTT
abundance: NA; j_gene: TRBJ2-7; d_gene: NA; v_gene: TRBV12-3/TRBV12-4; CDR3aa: CASRGSGGFEQYF; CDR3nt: TGTGCCAGCAGGGGGTCAGGTGGTTTCGAGCAGTACTTC
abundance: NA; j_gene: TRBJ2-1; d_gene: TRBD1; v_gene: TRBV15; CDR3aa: CATSRALRTGGSYNEQFF; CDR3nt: TGTGCCACCAGCAGAGCCCTCCGGACAGGGGGGTCCTACAATGAGCAGTTCTTC
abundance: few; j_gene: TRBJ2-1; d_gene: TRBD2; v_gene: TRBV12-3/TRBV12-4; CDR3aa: CASSPLGLAGHYNEQFF; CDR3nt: TGTGCCAGCAGTCCGTTGGGGCTAGCGGGGCACTACAATGAGCAGTTCTTC
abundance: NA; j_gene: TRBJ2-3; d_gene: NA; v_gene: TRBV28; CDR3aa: CACSLFAGITDTQYF; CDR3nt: TGTGCCTGCAGTTTGTTCGCGGGGATCACAGATACGCAGTATTTT
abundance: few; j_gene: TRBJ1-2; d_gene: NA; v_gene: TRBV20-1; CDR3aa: CSARTRDLPYGYTF; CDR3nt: TGCAGTGCTAGAACCAGGGACCTACCCTATGGCTACACCTTC
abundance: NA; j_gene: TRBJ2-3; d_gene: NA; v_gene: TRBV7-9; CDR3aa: CASSLSLAPADTQYF; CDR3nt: TGTGCCAGCAGCTTATCACTAGCTCCGGCAGATACGCAGTATTTT
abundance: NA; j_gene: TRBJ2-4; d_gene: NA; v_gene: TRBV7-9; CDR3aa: CASSPRLEQQYF; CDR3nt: TGTGCCAGCAGCCCTCGACTGGAACAACAGTACTTC
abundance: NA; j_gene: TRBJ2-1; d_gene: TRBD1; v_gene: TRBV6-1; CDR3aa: CASRASLGGFPYNEQFF; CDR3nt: TGTGCCAGCAGGGCTTCTCTAGGGGGCTTCCCATACAATGAGCAGTTCTTC
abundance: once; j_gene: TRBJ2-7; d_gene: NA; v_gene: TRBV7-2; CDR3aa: CASSLAPGGIRYEQYF; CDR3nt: TGTGCCAGCAGCTTAGCGCCTGGGGGCATAAGATACGAGCAGTACTTC
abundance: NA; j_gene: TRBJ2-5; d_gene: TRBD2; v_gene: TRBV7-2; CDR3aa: CASRPQLAADQETQYF; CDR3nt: TGTGCCAGCAGGCCCCAACTAGCGGCGGACCAAGAGACCCAGTACTTC
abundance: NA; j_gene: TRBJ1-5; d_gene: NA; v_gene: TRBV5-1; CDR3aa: CASSLHGDQPQHF; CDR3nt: TGCGCCAGCAGCCTACATGGGGATCAGCCCCAGCATTTT
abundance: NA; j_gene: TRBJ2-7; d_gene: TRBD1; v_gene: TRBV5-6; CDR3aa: CASSPDRSRTYEQYF; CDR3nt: TGTGCCAGCAGCCCGGACAGGAGTCGAACCTACGAGCAGTACTTC
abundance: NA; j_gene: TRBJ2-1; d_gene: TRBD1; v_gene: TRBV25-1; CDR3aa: CASSARQGKGHWAYNEQFF; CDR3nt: TGTGCCAGCAGTGCTCGACAGGGGAAGGGACATTGGGCCTACAATGAGCAGTTCTTC
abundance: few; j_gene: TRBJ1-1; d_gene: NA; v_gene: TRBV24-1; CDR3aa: CATQGGNTEAFF; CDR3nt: TGTGCCACCCAAGGGGGGAACACTGAAGCTTTCTTT
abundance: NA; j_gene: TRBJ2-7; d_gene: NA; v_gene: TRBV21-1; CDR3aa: CTSVRTSGGLSSYEQYF; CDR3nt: TGTACCAGCGTGAGGACTAGCGGGGGGCTTAGCTCCTACGAGCAGTACTTC
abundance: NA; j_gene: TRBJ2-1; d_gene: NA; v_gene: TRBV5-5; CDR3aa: CASSFMVSLSYSEQFF; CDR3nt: TGCGCCAGCAGCTTTATGGTTTCACTGTCCTACAGTGAGCAGTTCTTC